The rows below give T cell receptor beta chains drawn from one sample of a study of T cells in Graves' hyperthyroidism and ophthalmopathy. TCRdb itself ran the multiplex PCR reads through MiXCR, one entry per CDR3 protein. The sample has some 300,000 distinct CDR3 sequences, about 13% seen once; the top ten hold 7.9%. The sequenced sample consisted of blood. The origin of the receptors is a middle-aged woman with Graves' hyperthyroidism. The CDR3 runs from the conserved cysteine through the conserved F or W. The D gene is left open where the match is weak. For some rows the clone size is stated as once, few or many, or as a class when expanded; others skip it.

TGTGCCAGCAGCCAGACCGGGCACAGGGGGTACTTC,CASSQTGHRGYF,few,TRBD1,TRBV3-1,TRBJ2-5
TGTGCCAGCTCAGCCGGGACAGGGTCCTATGGCTACACCTTC,CASSAGTGSYGYTF,many,TRBD1,TRBV18,TRBJ1-2
TGTGCCAGCAGTTACTCCCTAGCGGGTGACACCGGGGAGCTGTTTTTT,CASSYSLAGDTGELFF,many,TRBD2,TRBV6-5,TRBJ2-2
TGTGCCAGCAGTCGGGACTTGGGGACTGAAGCTTTCTTT,CASSRDLGTEAFF,NA,NA,TRBV2,TRBJ1-1
TGCGCCAGCAGCTTGGCCTTAGCAGGGGCAAGGGGGACAGATACGCAGTATTTT,CASSLALAGARGTDTQYF,few,NA,TRBV5-1,TRBJ2-3
TGTGCCAGCACCTCCTTAGGGACAGGGGCCTACGAGCAGTACTTC,CASTSLGTGAYEQYF,few,TRBD1,TRBV2,TRBJ2-7
TGTGCCAGTAGTATAGGATACAAAGTGAGAAAACTAAACACTGAAGCTTTCTTT,CASSIGYKVRKLNTEAFF,many,NA,TRBV19,TRBJ1-1
TGCAGTGCTAGCCCTTTGCGGGGGTCCTACGAGCAGTACTTC,CSASPLRGSYEQYF,many,TRBD2,TRBV20-1,TRBJ2-7
TGTGCCAGCAGCCCGGGTCCCTACGAGCAGTACTTC,CASSPGPYEQYF,many,NA,TRBV3-1,TRBJ2-7
TGCGCCAGCAGCCAGGGACTAGCGGGCCTTAGGGAGACCCAGTACTTC,CASSQGLAGLRETQYF,few,TRBD2,TRBV4-1,TRBJ2-5
TGTGCCAGCAGCTATTCACAGGGGGCGCCGGCCAAAAACATTCAGTACTTC,CASSYSQGAPAKNIQYF,NA,TRBD1,TRBV7-9,TRBJ2-4
TGCAGCGTTGTACTCGCCTCCGGGACAGGGGATTACGAGCAGTACTTC,CSVVLASGTGDYEQYF,many,TRBD1,TRBV29-1,TRBJ2-7
TGTGCCAGCAGCTCAGGGGAAGGGCTAGCGGGTGGGGAGCAGTTCTTC,CASSSGEGLAGGEQFF,few,TRBD2,TRBV9,TRBJ2-1
TGTGCCATCAGTGGAAGGGAAGCGGGAGTCTACAATGAGCAGTTCTTC,CAISGREAGVYNEQFF,many,TRBD2,TRBV10-3,TRBJ2-1
TGTGCCAGCAGTCCGGACAGCTACTATGGCTACACCTTC,CASSPDSYYGYTF,many,NA,TRBV12-3/TRBV12-4,TRBJ1-2
TGTGCCAGCAGCTTACTAGGGCTAGCGGGAGTCCATGAGCAGTTCTTC,CASSLLGLAGVHEQFF,many,TRBD2,TRBV11-1,TRBJ2-1
TGTGCCAGCAGTTTGGCAGGGGTTGCAGATACGCAGTATTTT,CASSLAGVADTQYF,many,NA,TRBV12-3/TRBV12-4,TRBJ2-3